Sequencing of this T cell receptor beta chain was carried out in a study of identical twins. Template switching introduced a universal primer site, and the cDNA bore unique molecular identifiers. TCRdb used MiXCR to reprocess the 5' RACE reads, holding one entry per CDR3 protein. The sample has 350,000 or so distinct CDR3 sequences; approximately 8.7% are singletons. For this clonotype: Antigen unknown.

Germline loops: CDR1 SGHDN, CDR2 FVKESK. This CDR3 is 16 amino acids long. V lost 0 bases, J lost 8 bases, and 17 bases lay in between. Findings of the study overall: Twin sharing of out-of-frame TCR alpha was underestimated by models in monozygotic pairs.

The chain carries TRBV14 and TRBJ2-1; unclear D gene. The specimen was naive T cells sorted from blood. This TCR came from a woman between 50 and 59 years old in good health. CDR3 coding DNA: TGTGCCAGCAGCCAAGATGAGAACGCCCTTTGGGATGAGCAGTTCTTC. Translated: CASSQDENALWDEQFF.